These T cell receptor beta chains were read from a single sample in a study of shared clonotypes between healthy human individuals. This table comes from immunoSEQ multiplex PCR, and its TCRdb copy is limited to in-frame clones, with some not included. The sample yields some 790,000 clones, approximately 77% seen once. Material for sequencing was memory CD4+ T cells sorted from blood. These receptors were collected from a woman aged 25 to 45 in good health. Each CDR3 is given without its conserved first and last residue.

TRBV7-9 ASSPRTGGATEAF
TRBV28 ASSFGTVSEQF
TRBV28 ASRGTGGRGYT
TRBV5-1 ASSLDGEVGYGYT
TRBV7-9 ASSLEIDTEAF
TRBV18 ASSPTTGGLKGYGYT
TRBV7-9 ASELAGGPDYEQY
TRBV4-2 ASSPGPGRDTDTQY
TRBV4-1 ASSQESMNTEAF
TRBV5-1 ASSPSGQSHYGYT
TRBV18 ASSPPADNNEQF
TRBV28 ASSSYGTGTHEQY
TRBV27 ASSSPGYSYEQY
TRBV27 ASSPGPSWGTYEQY
TRBV28 ASSLLDPGNTYEQY
TRBV5-1 ASSLLPSDEKLF
TRBV28 ASRGRSYEQY
TRBV7-8 ASSLERRGNQPQH
TRBV19 ASTRDRDYTEAF
TRBV27 ASSQRGLGNTEAF
TRBV30 AWSGVHNSPLH
TRBV28 ASSSLFGTGVDYGYT
TRBV5-6 ASSLSRRGSRTDTQY
TRBV6-5 ASSNYKNTEAF
TRBV7-2 ASSYSAKGYNEQF
TRBV19 ASKTMTDTQY
TRBV7-6 ASSLFSDSTDTQY
TRBV6-1 ASTVSTDTQY
TRBV6-1 ASRVAGWGNEQF
TRBV11-3 ASSLTSGSWNEQF
TRBV5-1 ASSLPSGTGGDEQY
TRBV7-8 ASSHDSFPNIQY
TRBV11-2 ASSPILPSGKNTGELF
TRBV15 ATSRDLFSTDTQY
TRBV7-3 ASSSRDSGELF
TRBV21-1 ASRLTASGNTIY
TRBV5-1 ASSAGRGSEKLF
TRBV19 ATSGPGYNEQF
TRBV15 ATSRELGADTQY
TRBV2 ATMGQTSYEQY
TRBV9 ASSVGSGSHNEQF
TRBV6-5 ASSYRGEGSYEQY
TRBV5-1 ASSQGTVNTEAF
TRBV19 ASRNRGLSTDTQY
TRBV6-1 ASVREVRSQPQH
TRBV30 ASLWGSYEQY